Presented here are 21 T cell receptor beta chains from one specimen sequenced in a study of T cell responses to AZD1222 COVID-19 vaccine. The data were produced by immunoSEQ multiplex PCR, yet TCRdb's version contains in-frame clones alone and is incomplete. The repertoire holds around 92,000 clones, with 91% as singletons. The source material was peripheral blood, sampled on day 0 of AZD1222 vaccination. The source of these receptors is an adult in good health.

The chain uses TRBV5-5 and TRBJ2-1; D is undetermined. Trimming shortened V by 6 bases and J by 0 bases, and 13 bases separated the two germline ends. The CDR3 has 15 amino acids. Germline values: CDR1 SGHKS, CDR2 YYEKEE (reference sequence). The CDR3 loop is CASTPNGHSYNEQFF. In DNA form, the CDR3 reads TGTGCCAGCACACCCAACGGCCACTCCTACAATGAGCAGTTCTTC. The full variable domain, its missing parts supplied by reference TRBV5-5 and TRBJ2-1, is DAGVTQSPTHLIKTRGQQVTLRCSPISGHKSVSWYQQVLGQGPQFIFQYYEKEERGRGNFPDRFSARQFPNYSSELNVNALLLGDSALYLCASTPNGHSYNEQFFGPGTRLTVL.

This clone was seen just once. This chain joins TRBV11-3 and TRBJ2-4, with a weak D call TRBD1 (5 bases). This CDR3 is built from 14 residues. V was clipped by 5 bases and J by 1 base, with 9 bases between them. Germline lookup yields CDR1 SGHNT and CDR2 YENEEA. DNA for the CDR3: TGTGCCAGCAGCGAGACAGTGGCCAAAAACATTCAGTACTTC. Translated: CASSETVAKNIQYF.

This chain joins TRBV9 and TRBJ1-2, with D perhaps TRBD1 (6 bases). The CDR3 contains 16 residues. Germline loops: CDR1 SGDLS, CDR2 YYNGEE. Between the trimmed V and J ends, which lost 3 bases and 0 bases, there was a span of 15 bases. DNA for the CDR3: TGTGCCAGCAGCGCCCTGGGGGGGGCCCCTAACTATGGCTACACCTTC. As protein: CASSALGGAPNYGYTF.

This chain connects TRBV6-1 to TRBJ1-4; 7 nucleotides align to TRBD1. J was trimmed by 5 bases and V by 4 bases; bases with no gene match: 13. Germline CDR1 is MNHNS and CDR2 is SASEGT. The CDR3 totals 17 residues. CDR3 nucleotides: TGTGCCAGCAGTGGGACAGGATCCGCGAATAAGAATGAAAAACTGTTTTTT. Amino acids: CASSGTGSANKNEKLFF.

The chain links TRBV29-1 to TRBJ2-3, with D perhaps being TRBD1 or TRBD2 (6 bases each). Germline V gene lookup returns CDR1 SQVTM and CDR2 ANQGSEA. CDR3 length: 13 amino acids. This chain's CDR3 is CTSGAIATDTQYF. CDR3 DNA sequence: TGCACCTCGGGGGCCATCGCAACAGATACGCAGTATTTT.

V and J are TRBV25-1 and TRBJ1-5, with D hard to call. Trimming cost V 4 bases and J 5 bases, with 9 bases left between them. The CDR3 consists of 13 residues. Looked up from germline, CDR1 is MGHDK and CDR2 is SYGVNS. CDR3 loop: CASSAQTDQPQHF. The CDR3 DNA sequence: TGTGCCAGCAGTGCACAGACGGATCAGCCCCAGCATTTT. Filled out from reference TRBV25-1 and TRBJ1-5, the complete variable domain reads EADIYQTPRYLVIGTGKKITLECSQTMGHDKMYWYQQDPGMELHLIHYSYGVNSTEKGDLSSESTVSRIRTEHFPLTLESARPSHTSQYLCASSAQTDQPQHFGDGTRLSIL.

This chain joins TRBV5-1 and TRBJ1-4; 7 nucleotides agree with TRBD1. V lost 1 base to trimming and J lost 8 bases; unmatched junction nucleotides: 5. This CDR3 spans 14 amino acids. Germline lookup yields CDR1 SGHRS and CDR2 YFSETQ. CDR3 coding DNA: TGCGCCAGCAGCTTGTTGGGGACAGAAGAAAAACTGTTTTTT. Translating gives CASSLLGTEEKLFF.

CDR3 residues: CASTQAPGNDYGYTF. The CDR3 DNA reads TGTGCCAGCACTCAGGCTCCGGGGAACGACTATGGCTACACCTTC. This chain joins TRBV6-5 and TRBJ1-2; D gene uncertain. The length of the CDR3 is 15 residues. CDR1 is MNHEY and CDR2 is SVGAGI in the germline V gene. Trimming took 7 bases from V and 3 from J, leaving 18 bases between them.

V is TRBV19 and J is TRBJ2-3, with 7 bases that match TRBD1. The CDR3 is 17 residues long. V shed 5 bases and J 2 bases; nucleotides not matched to a gene: 13. Germline CDR1 is LNHDA and CDR2 is SQIVND (reference sequence). The CDR3: CASSLSHRGAHTDTQYF. The CDR3 DNA reads TGTGCCAGTAGTCTAAGCCACAGGGGAGCCCACACAGATACGCAGTATTTT.

V gene TRBV4-3 combines with J gene TRBJ1-5, with unresolved D. The CDR3 loop spans 15 amino acids. The ends were cut back, 0 bases at V and 9 bases at J, with 15 bases in the middle. The V gene's germline CDR1 is LGHNA and CDR2 YSLEER. Here the CDR3 DNA reads TGCGCCAGCAGCCAAGAGCTTGGCGGGAGGAGGCCCCAGCATTTT. Translation gives CASSQELGGRRPQHF.

The chain links TRBV5-1 to TRBJ2-4, with no clear D. CDR1 is SGHRS, CDR2 YFSETQ, per germline. V dropped 0 bases and J dropped 0 bases, with 4 bases sitting between them. This CDR3 has 14 amino acids. CDR3 residues: CASSLGLAKNIQYF. As DNA, the CDR3 is TGCGCCAGCAGCTTGGGACTAGCCAAAAACATTCAGTACTTC.

The chain recombines TRBV13 with TRBJ2-5; 7 nucleotides line up with TRBD1. CDR3 length: 14 residues. Germline V gene data show CDR1 as PRHDT and CDR2 as FYEKMQ (reference sequence). Trimming at V came to 5 bases and at J to 2 bases, leaving 5 bases not matched to a gene. CDR3 loop: CASSPGQIQETQYF. CDR3 DNA sequence: TGTGCCAGCAGCCCGGGACAGATTCAAGAGACCCAGTACTTC.

This chain uses TRBV4-1 with TRBJ1-1, with D uncertain. The CDR3 consists of 14 residues. Looked up from germline, CDR1 is MGHRA and CDR2 is YSYEKL. The ends were cut back, 2 bases at V and 5 bases at J, with 12 bases in the middle. The CDR3: CASSQNRFGTEAFF. The CDR3, as DNA: TGCGCCAGCAGCCAAAATCGATTCGGGACTGAAGCTTTCTTT.

V gene TRBV27 combines with J gene TRBJ1-2; the match to TRBD1 covers 8 bases. The CDR3 extends over 14 amino acids. Trimming took 5 bases from V and 8 from J; bases not matched to a gene: 10. Germline CDR1 MNHEY, CDR2 SMNVEV (reference sequence). CDR3 protein: CASSPGQGARGYTF. The CDR3 DNA reads as TGTGCCAGCAGTCCGGGTCAGGGGGCTCGGGGCTACACCTTC.

In this sample, this clone turned up once. The rearrangement joins TRBV7-3 to TRBJ1-1, with unresolved D. Germline-derived CDR1 and CDR2 are SGHTA and FQGTGA. V gave up 2 bases and J gave up 3 bases, with 7 bases separating them. The CDR3 covers 13 residues. The CDR3 DNA reads as TGTGCCAGCAGCTTAGCAATCGACACTGAAGCTTTCTTT. Protein: CASSLAIDTEAFF. The full variable domain, its missing parts supplied by reference TRBV7-3 and TRBJ1-1, is GAGVSQTPSNKVTEKGKYVELRCDPISGHTALYWYRQSLGQGPEFLIYFQGTGAADDSGLPNDRFFAVRPEGSVSTLKIQRTERGDSAVYLCASSLAIDTEAFFGQGTRLTVV.

As to this clone: Other DNA sequences in the sample encode the same CDR3. The chain links TRBV6-4 to TRBJ2-1, with 9 bases lining up with TRBD2. Trimming took 0 bases from V and 8 from J; bases not matched to a gene: 5. Germline V gene sequence: CDR1 MRHNA, CDR2 SNTAGT. The CDR3 has 15 residues. The CDR3 coding sequence is TGTGCCAGCAGTGACTCGGCGGGGGGGCCAGATGAGCAGTTCTTC. Its protein product is CASSDSAGGPDEQFF.

Only one count was recorded for this clone. This chain uses TRBV7-9 with TRBJ1-2; tentatively, D is TRBD1 (5 bases). The CDR3 covers 16 residues. Trimming removed 1 base from V and 8 bases from J, with 20 bases in between. Germline V gene sequence: CDR1 SEHNR, CDR2 FQNEAQ (reference sequence). CDR3 loop: CASSLGGMEGPVGYTF. The CDR3 nucleotides are TGTGCCAGCAGCTTAGGAGGAATGGAGGGACCAGTGGGCTACACCTTC.

The rearrangement links TRBV11-2 to TRBJ1-4; D gene unclear. Germline V gene data show CDR1 as SGHAT and CDR2 as FQNNGV. The CDR3 spans 16 residues. V lost 2 bases and J 5 bases, leaving 15 bases between the germline ends. The CDR3 is CASSLRAGLSNEKLFF. The CDR3 region has the DNA TGTGCCAGCAGCTTACGAGCAGGACTTTCGAATGAAAAACTGTTTTTT.

Here the CDR3 DNA reads TGCGCCAGCAGCTTGACCGAAACAGGAGGCTCTGGGGCCAACGTCCTGACTTTC. This sequence encodes CASSLTETGGSGANVLTF. The chain has TRBV5-1 and TRBJ2-6; D assignment may be TRBD1 or TRBD2 (5 bases each). CDR3 length: 18 amino acids. Germline V gene data show CDR1 as SGHRS and CDR2 as YFSETQ. V lost 1 base, J lost 0 bases, and 14 bases lay in between.

This sequence joins TRBV12-3 or TRBV12-4 and TRBJ1-2, with D possibly TRBD1 on 6 matching bases. The CDR3 extends over 13 amino acids. V lost 6 bases and J 8 bases, leaving 16 bases between the germline ends. The CDR3 is CASSLNRDRGYTF. The CDR3 coding sequence is TGTGCCAGCAGCCTCAACAGGGACCGGGGCTACACCTTC.

The J gene is TRBJ1-4, the V gene TRBV6-2 or TRBV6-3; 7 nucleotides line up with TRBD1. V lost 6 bases to trimming and J lost 5 bases; unmatched junction nucleotides: 6. Germline V gene data show CDR1 as MNHEY and CDR2 as SVGEGT. The CDR3 spans 14 residues. CDR3 DNA: TGTGCCAGCAGCGCCGGGACAGAAAATGAAAAACTGTTTTTT. It encodes CASSAGTENEKLFF.